This paragraph covers one T cell receptor beta chain sequence. Its specific antigen is unknown. Within one base of it there is no much larger clone, and no base qualities were kept. For CDR1 and CDR2, the germline V gene lists MNHNS and SASEGT. The CDR3 contains 14 residues, cysteine and phenylalanine counted. Of the read, only the CDR3 DNA is kept; its 42 bases are in frame from base 1. V lost 7 bases and J lost 2 bases, and the count of bases not matched to a germline gene is 2. This entry belongs to a study of radiation and T cells in renal cell carcinoma (TCRdb year 2020). Background on the whole study: Samples came from a clinical trial, in which primary renal cell carcinomas received 15 Gy stereotactic body radiation therapy followed by nephrectomy 4 weeks later. In the approximately 53 samples combined, 4,016,671 unique CDR3 nucleotide sequences were found, encoding about 2,700,000 unique CDR3 amino acid sequences. In total, 50 to 60 samples underwent TCR beta sequencing: around 26 tumors plus 27 peripheral blood samples.

The sample's time point label, in plain terms: blood 2 weeks post-SBRT. The treatment or condition label of this sample denotes: 15 Gy SBRT to primary tumor, nephrectomy 4 weeks later. Serial peripheral blood from radiation-treated patients was sampled at baseline, 2 weeks and 4 weeks after SBRT to track tumor-enriched clonotypes. Every patient had renal cell carcinoma of clear cell pathology. The QIAamp DNA Blood Mini Kit (Qiagen) was used to prepare genomic DNA for TCR sequencing. Only samples passing all quality control checks were included in the analyses. TCR beta libraries were generated from genomic DNA with the immunoSEQ kit, following the manufacturer's recommendations. Library preparation used a first multiplex PCR with proprietary primers, then a second PCR adding unique barcodes, with bead cleanups after each round. Each sample batch included a kit-provided positive control reaction and a negative control reaction. The final libraries were assessed on an Agilent 4200 TapeStation D1000 ScreenTape, pooled by volume, and quantified by qPCR. Sequencing ran on an Illumina NextSeq500 with a MidOutput 150-cycle cartridge, using 156 Read1 and 15 Index1 cycles with kit custom primers. The pooled library was loaded at around 1.1 pM with about 20% PhiX control spiked in. On the study's bioinformatics: The vendor-processed data were analyzed in R, and a clonotype was defined as all T cells that share the same CDR3 nucleotide sequence. For clone abundance analyses, frequencies were normalized to the 10,000 most abundant clones in each sample. Public T cell clones, which averaged fewer than five per sample, were removed prior to analysis. A difference in abundance of at least 32-fold between compartments was used to define tumor-enriched and baseline blood-enriched clonotypes. Clonotypes expanded or contracted between blood time points were identified with a beta-binomial differential abundance model. Tumor-blood repertoire similarity was measured with the Baroni-Urbani and Buser coefficient, and groups were compared using two-tailed Wilcoxon tests in R. The immuneACCESS repertoire file appears here via TCRdb, limited to in-frame rearrangements. These files lack a portion of the clones; in checked studies, under half of the deficit traces to unresolved V genes, and the cause of the others is not known. The V and J calls and clone size come from that table; D and trimming were worked out from the DNA. In this sample the table shows 45,000 to 55,000 clones, 80% of which occur a single time. Of the sample, about 30% falls within the top ten clones.

Study-wide findings and limitations: Blood repertoire dynamics were not followed beyond 4 weeks after treatment. In blood, the top tumor clonotypes increased between baseline and 2 weeks post-radiation and then shrank by 4 weeks, which suggests that tumor-resident clones expanded only transiently. Effects of radiation dose or scheduling on the TCR repertoire could not be addressed with the single-armed trial design. Because no pretreatment tumor biopsies were available, whether clonotypes were present in the tumor at baseline could not be determined.

Here the chain combines TRBV6-1 and TRBJ2-6, and TRBD1 aligns with 7 junction nucleotides. Specimen: blood, collected from a patient whose treatment included radiotherapy and nephrectomy. This TCR derives from a woman in her 70s with renal cell carcinoma. The nucleotides read TGTGCCAGCACTACAGGGGCTGGGGCCAACGTCCTGACTTTC. This gives the protein CASTTGAGANVLTF.